This T cell receptor beta chain was retrieved from a study of OX40 agonist ivuxolimab in advanced cancers. Study-level information: All patients had ivuxolimab intravenously every 2 weeks at 0.01 to 10 mg/kg.

Baseline, cycle 4 day 1, and cycle 7 day 1 were the blood sampling points. V lost 3 bases to trimming and J lost 1 base, with 6 bases between them. The CDR3 sequence is 13 residues long. Germline-derived CDR1 and CDR2 are ENHRY and SYGVKD. This clone has a handful of counts. Clones were sequenced by immunoSEQ multiplex PCR, and TCRdb holds only the in-frame ones, with some missing. The table includes 65,000 to 75,000 clones, about 87% detected once. The sequencing used CD4+ or CD8+ T cells sorted from blood, collected in a trial of the OX40 agonist ivuxolimab. The rearrangement uses TRBV10-3 and TRBJ1-1; D is unresolved. This receptor was identified in an adult with an advanced solid tumor such as melanoma, head and neck, liver or kidney cancer. CDR3 nucleotides: TGTGCCATCAGTGAACTCGAGAACACTGAAGCTTTCTTT. Its protein is CAISELENTEAFF.